The source of this T cell receptor beta chain is a study of OX40 agonist ivuxolimab in advanced cancers. Germline-derived CDR1 and CDR2 are SGHRS and YFSETQ. The CDR3 totals 14 residues. With V trimmed by 3 bases and J by 8 bases, 4 bases remained unmatched. General observations from the study: At doses 0.1 to 3.0 mg/kg, CD4+ and CD8+ clones expanded.

With respect to this clone: No antigen is known for it.

Clones were read by immunoSEQ multiplex PCR, and TCRdb kept only the in-frame ones, dropping some. The sample has about 77,000 clones; roughly nine tenths are singletons. The sample here was CD4+ or CD8+ T cells sorted from blood, taken in a trial of the OX40 agonist ivuxolimab. The chain employs TRBV5-1 and TRBJ1-6; 8 nucleotides agree with TRBD1. This sequence was found in an adult with an advanced solid tumor such as melanoma, head and neck, liver or kidney cancer. CDR3 nucleotides: TGCGCCAGCAGCTCCTCAGGGGGCGATTCACCCCTCCACTTT. Residues: CASSSSGGDSPLHF.